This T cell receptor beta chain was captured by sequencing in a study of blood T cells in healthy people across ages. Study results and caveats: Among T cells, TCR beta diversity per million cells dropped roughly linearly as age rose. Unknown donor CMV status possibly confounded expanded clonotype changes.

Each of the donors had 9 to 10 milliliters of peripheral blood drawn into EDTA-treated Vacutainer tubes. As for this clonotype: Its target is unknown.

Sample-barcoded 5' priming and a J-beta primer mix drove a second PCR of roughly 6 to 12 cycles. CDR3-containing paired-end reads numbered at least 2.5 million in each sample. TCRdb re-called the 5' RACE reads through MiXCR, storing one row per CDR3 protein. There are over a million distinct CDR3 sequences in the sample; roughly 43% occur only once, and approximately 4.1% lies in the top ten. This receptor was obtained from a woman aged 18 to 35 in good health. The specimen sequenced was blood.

The CDR3 here is CSARDRRSGAYGYTF. CDR3 coding DNA: TGCAGTGCTAGAGATCGTAGGTCAGGGGCCTATGGCTACACCTTC. This rearrangement joins TRBV20-1 to TRBJ1-2; possibly TRBD1 for D (6 bases). Trimming left V 0 bases short and J 4 bases short, with 15 bases between. The CDR3 contains 15 residues. Germline loops: CDR1 DFQATT, CDR2 SNEGSKA (reference sequence).